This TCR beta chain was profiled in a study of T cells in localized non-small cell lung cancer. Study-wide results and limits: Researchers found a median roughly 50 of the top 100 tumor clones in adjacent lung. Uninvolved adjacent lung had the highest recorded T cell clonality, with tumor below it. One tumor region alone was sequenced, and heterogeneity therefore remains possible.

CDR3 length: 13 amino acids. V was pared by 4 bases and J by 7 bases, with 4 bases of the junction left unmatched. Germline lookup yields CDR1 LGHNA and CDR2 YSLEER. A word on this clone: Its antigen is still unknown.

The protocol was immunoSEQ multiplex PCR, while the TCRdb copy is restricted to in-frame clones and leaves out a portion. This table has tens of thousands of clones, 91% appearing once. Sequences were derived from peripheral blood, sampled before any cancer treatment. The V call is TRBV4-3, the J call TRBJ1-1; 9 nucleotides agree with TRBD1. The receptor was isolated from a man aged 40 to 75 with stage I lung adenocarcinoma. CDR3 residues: CASSPGQGVEAFF. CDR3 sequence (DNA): TGCGCCAGCAGCCCGGGACAGGGCGTTGAAGCTTTCTTT.